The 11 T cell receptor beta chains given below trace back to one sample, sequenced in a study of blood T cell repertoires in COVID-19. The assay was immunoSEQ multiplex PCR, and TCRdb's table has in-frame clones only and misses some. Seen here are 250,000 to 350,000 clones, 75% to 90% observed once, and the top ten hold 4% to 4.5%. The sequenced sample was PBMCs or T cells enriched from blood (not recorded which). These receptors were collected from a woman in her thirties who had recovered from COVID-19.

CDR3 sequence: CATSDWTEGYGYTF. The CDR3, as DNA: TGTGCCACCAGTGATTGGACAGAGGGCTATGGCTACACCTTC. J is TRBJ1-2 and V is TRBV24-1; weak D call: TRBD1 (6 bases). This CDR3 spans 14 amino acids. Trimming pared 2 bases from V and 4 bases from J, leaving 10 bases between. Germline assignment: CDR1 KGHDR and CDR2 SFDVKD.

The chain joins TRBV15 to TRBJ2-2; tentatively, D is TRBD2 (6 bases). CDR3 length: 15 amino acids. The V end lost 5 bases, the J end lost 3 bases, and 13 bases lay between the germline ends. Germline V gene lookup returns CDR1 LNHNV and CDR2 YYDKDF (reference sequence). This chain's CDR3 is CATSQPGEDTGELFF. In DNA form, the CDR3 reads TGTGCCACCAGCCAACCGGGGGAGGACACCGGGGAGCTGTTTTTT.

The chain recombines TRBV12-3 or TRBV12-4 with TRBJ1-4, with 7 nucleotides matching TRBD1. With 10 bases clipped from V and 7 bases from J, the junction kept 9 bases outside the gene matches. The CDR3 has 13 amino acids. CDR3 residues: CATRTGVGEKLFF. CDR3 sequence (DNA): TGTGCCACCAGGACAGGAGTCGGTGAAAAACTGTTTTTT.

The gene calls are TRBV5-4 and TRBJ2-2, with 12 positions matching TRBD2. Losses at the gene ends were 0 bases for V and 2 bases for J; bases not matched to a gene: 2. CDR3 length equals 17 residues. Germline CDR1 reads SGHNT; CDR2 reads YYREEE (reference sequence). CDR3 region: CASSLEGLAGNTGELFF. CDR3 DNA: TGTGCCAGCAGCTTGGAAGGACTAGCGGGAAACACCGGGGAGCTGTTTTTT. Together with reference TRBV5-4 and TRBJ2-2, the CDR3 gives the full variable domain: ETGVTQSPTHLIKTRGQQVTLRCSSQSGHNTVSWYQQALGQGPQFIFQYYREEENGRGNFPPRFSGLQFPNYSSELNVNALELDDSALYLCASSLEGLAGNTGELFFGEGSRLTVL.

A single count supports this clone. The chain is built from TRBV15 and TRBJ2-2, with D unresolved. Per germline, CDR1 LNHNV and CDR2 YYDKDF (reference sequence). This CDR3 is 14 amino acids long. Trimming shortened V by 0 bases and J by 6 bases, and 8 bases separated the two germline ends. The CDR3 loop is CATSRELSPGELFF. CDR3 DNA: TGTGCCACCAGCAGAGAACTTTCCCCCGGGGAGCTGTTTTTT.

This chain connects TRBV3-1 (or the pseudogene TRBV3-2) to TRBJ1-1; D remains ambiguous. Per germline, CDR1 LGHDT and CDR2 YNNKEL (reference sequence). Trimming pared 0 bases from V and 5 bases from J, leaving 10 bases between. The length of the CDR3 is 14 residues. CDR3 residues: CASSQDGDGTEAFF. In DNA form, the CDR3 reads TGTGCCAGCAGCCAAGACGGGGATGGAACTGAAGCTTTCTTT.

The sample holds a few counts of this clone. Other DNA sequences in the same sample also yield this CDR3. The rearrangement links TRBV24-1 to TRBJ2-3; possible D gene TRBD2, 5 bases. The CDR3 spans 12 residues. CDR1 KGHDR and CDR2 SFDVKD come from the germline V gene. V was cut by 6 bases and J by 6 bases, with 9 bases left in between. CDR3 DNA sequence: TGTGCCACCAGTCCCAGAGGGGATACGCAGTATTTT. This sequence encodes CATSPRGDTQYF.

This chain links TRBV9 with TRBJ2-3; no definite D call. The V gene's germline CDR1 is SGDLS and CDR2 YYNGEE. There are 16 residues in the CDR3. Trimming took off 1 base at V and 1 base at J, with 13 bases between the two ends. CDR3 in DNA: TGTGCCAGCAGCGTATTCAGGATGGGCGGCACAGATACGCAGTATTTT. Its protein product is CASSVFRMGGTDTQYF. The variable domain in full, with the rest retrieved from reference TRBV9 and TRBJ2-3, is DSGVTQTPKHLITATGQRVTLRCSPRSGDLSVYWYQQSLDQGLQFLIQYYNGEERAKGNILERFSAQQFPDLHSELNLSSLELGDSALYFCASSVFRMGGTDTQYFGPGTRLTVL.

The CDR3 bases are TGTGCCAGCAGCCCCCGACTAGCGGGGGGACATGAGCAGTTCTTC. Its protein is CASSPRLAGGHEQFF. V is TRBV7-2 and J is TRBJ2-1; 13 bases are a match to TRBD2. The germline V gene has CDR1 SGHTA and CDR2 FQGNSA. This CDR3 has 15 residues. With V trimmed by 5 bases and J by 8 bases, 6 bases remained unmatched.

CDR3: CASSILRDRGDWGSQPQHF. In DNA form, the CDR3 reads TGTGCCAGTAGTATCCTCCGGGACAGGGGAGATTGGGGCAGTCAGCCCCAGCATTTT. V usage is TRBV19 and J usage is TRBJ1-5; 10 bases map to TRBD1. This CDR3 spans 19 amino acids. The germline V gene encodes CDR1 LNHDA and CDR2 SQIVND (reference sequence). V lost 3 bases to trimming and J lost 6 bases; unmatched junction nucleotides: 17.

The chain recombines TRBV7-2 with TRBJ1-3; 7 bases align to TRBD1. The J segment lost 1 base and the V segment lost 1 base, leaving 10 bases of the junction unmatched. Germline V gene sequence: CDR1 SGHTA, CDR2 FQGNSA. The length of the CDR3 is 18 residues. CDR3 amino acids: CASSLVSGRGSSGNTIYF. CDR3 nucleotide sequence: TGTGCCAGCAGCTTAGTGTCCGGCAGGGGGTCATCTGGAAACACCATATATTTT.